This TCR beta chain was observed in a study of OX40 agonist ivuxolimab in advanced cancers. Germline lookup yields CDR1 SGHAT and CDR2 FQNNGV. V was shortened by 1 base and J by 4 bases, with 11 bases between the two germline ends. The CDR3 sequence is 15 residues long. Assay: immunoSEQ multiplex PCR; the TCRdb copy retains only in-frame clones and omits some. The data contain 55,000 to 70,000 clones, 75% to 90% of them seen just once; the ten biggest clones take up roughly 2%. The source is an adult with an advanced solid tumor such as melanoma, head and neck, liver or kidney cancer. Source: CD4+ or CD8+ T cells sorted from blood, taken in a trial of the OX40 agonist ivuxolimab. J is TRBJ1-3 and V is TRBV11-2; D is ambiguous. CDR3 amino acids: CASSLGPFRGNTIYF. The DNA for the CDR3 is TGTGCCAGCAGCTTAGGACCCTTCAGGGGAAACACCATATATTTT.